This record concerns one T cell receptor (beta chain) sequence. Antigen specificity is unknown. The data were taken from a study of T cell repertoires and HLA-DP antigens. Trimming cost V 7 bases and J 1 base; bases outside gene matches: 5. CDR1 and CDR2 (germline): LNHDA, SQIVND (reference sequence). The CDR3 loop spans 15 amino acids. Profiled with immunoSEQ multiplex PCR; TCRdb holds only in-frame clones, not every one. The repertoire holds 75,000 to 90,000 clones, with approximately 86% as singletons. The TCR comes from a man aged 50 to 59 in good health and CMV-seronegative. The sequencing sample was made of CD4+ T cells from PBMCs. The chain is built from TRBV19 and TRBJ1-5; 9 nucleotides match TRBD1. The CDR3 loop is CASNLQGASNQPQHF. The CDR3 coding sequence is TGTGCCAGTAACCTACAGGGGGCCAGCAATCAGCCCCAGCATTTT.